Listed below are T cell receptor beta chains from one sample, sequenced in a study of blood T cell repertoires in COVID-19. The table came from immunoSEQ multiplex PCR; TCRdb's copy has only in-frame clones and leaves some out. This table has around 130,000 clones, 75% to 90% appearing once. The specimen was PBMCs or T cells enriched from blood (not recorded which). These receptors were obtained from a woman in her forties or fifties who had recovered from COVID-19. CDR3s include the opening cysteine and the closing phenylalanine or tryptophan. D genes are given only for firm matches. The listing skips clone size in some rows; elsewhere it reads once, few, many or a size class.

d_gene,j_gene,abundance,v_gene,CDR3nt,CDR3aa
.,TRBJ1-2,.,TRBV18,TGTGCCAGCTCACCAGATGCCAGGGTGTCTGAAGGCTACACCTTC,CASSPDARVSEGYTF
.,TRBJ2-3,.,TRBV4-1,TGCGCCTCGACTCATTCGCTAGCTAGCACAGATACGCAGTATTTT,CASTHSLASTDTQYF
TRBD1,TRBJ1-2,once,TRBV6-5,TGTGCCAGCAGTTGGACAGGGGTTGGTGGCTACACCTTC,CASSWTGVGGYTF
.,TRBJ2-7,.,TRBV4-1,TGCGCCAGCCGCTCGGGTGGCTCCTACGAGCAGTACTTC,CASRSGGSYEQYF
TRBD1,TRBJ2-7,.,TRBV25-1,TGTGCCAGCAGTGAGACAGGGTCAAGGTCCTACGAGCAGTACTTC,CASSETGSRSYEQYF
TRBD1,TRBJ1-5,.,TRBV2,TGTGCCAGCAGTGAAGGACCGGGACAGATAAATCAGCCCCAGCATTTT,CASSEGPGQINQPQHF
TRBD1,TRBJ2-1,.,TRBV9,TGTGCCAGCAGCGTGGGACAGGGCCCTTACAATGAGCAGTTCTTC,CASSVGQGPYNEQFF
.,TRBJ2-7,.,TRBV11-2,TGTGCCAGCAGCGCGGGATACTCCTACGAGCAGTACTTC,CASSAGYSYEQYF
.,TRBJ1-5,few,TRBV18,TGTGCCAGCTCACCACCGGCAGGGAGAAGGAGGGTTATGGGCAATCAGCCCCAGCATTTT,CASSPPAGRRRVMGNQPQHF
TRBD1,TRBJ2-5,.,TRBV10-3,TGTGCCACTACCGGACAGGGCCAAGAGACCCAGTACTTC,CATTGQGQETQYF
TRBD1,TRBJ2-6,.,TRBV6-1,TGTGCCAGCAGTGAATGGGCGGACAGGGTGGAATCTGGGGCCAACGTCCTGACTTTC,CASSEWADRVESGANVLTF
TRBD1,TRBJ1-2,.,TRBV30,TGTGCCTGGACCCCAGGGGGCGGGGATGGCTACACCTTC,CAWTPGGGDGYTF